Listed here are 22 T cell receptor beta chains from one sample, sequenced in a study of PD-1 blockade in classical Hodgkin lymphoma. Only in-frame clones appear in the TCRdb table, and some are missing; sequencing was by immunoSEQ multiplex PCR. This table holds some 93,000 clones, 83% found once. Time point specified: cycle 4 day 1 (C4D1), after five to seven weeks of nivolumab. With no exception, relapse followed autologous stem cell transplantation in all patients, and brentuximab vedotin exposure varied. Specimen: peripheral blood mononuclear cells (PBMCs), collected before the fourth cycle of nivolumab. The receptors stem from a human donor with classical Hodgkin lymphoma.

The CDR3 spells CAIREDTTDTQYF. The CDR3 DNA is TGTGCCATCAGGGAGGACACCACAGATACGCAGTATTTT. The chain links TRBV10-3 to TRBJ2-3, with D perhaps being TRBD1 or TRBD2 (5 bases each). The V end was cut by 6 bases, the J end by 2 bases, with 9 bases between. The CDR3 consists of 13 residues. Germline values: CDR1 ENHRY, CDR2 SYGVKD.

V is TRBV6-1 and J is TRBJ1-3; no reliable D call. Germline loops: CDR1 MNHNS, CDR2 SASEGT. V lost 1 base to trimming and J lost 4 bases, with 8 bases between them. This CDR3 has 14 residues. This chain's CDR3 is CASSEGIAGNTIYF. CDR3 DNA: TGTGCCAGCAGTGAAGGAATAGCCGGAAACACCATATATTTT.

The rearrangement joins TRBV5-1 to TRBJ2-7; 7 nucleotides line up with TRBD2. Germline V CDR1 and CDR2: SGHRS, YFSETQ. V was clipped by 5 bases and J by 2 bases; unmatched bases: 10. The CDR3 has 15 amino acids. CDR3 nucleotide sequence: TGCGCCAGCAGTCCCAGAGCGGGACCCACCTACGAGCAGTACTTC. Encoded protein: CASSPRAGPTYEQYF.

This rearrangement joins TRBV5-1 to TRBJ1-2, with 10 positions matching TRBD1. Germline V gene lookup returns CDR1 SGHRS and CDR2 YFSETQ. The ends lost 4 bases at V and 3 bases at J; junction bases unmatched: 9. The CDR3 spans 16 residues. The CDR3 loop reads CASSPSAGTGDYGYTF. The CDR3 nucleotides read TGCGCCAGCAGCCCCTCAGCCGGGACAGGGGACTATGGCTACACCTTC.

This clone came up a few times. V is TRBV7-9 and J is TRBJ1-1; D not certain. Trimming removed 3 bases at V and 5 bases at J, with 10 bases between. CDR3 length: 13 amino acids. Germline loops: CDR1 SEHNR, CDR2 FQNEAQ (reference sequence). This CDR3 reads CASSLAGWTEAFF. The CDR3 DNA reads as TGTGCCAGCAGCTTGGCGGGTTGGACTGAAGCTTTCTTT.

The chain employs TRBV14 and TRBJ1-1, with 9 nucleotides matching TRBD1. CDR1 SGHDN and CDR2 FVKESK come from the germline V gene. V gave up 1 base and J gave up 8 bases; unmatched junction bases: 8. This CDR3 has 15 residues. DNA for the CDR3: TGTGCCAGCAGCCAAGGCGGACAGGGGCTCCGAGAAGCTTTCTTT. Translating gives CASSQGGQGLREAFF.

The V and J genes are TRBV9 and TRBJ2-1; D gene ambiguous. There are 12 residues in the CDR3. Germline lookup yields CDR1 SGDLS and CDR2 YYNGEE. V gave up 3 bases and J gave up 9 bases, with 10 bases separating them. The CDR3: CASSAPNGEQFF. As DNA, the CDR3 is TGTGCCAGCAGCGCTCCCAACGGTGAGCAGTTCTTC.

The rearrangement links TRBV19 to TRBJ1-1; no clear D. Germline assignment: CDR1 LNHDA and CDR2 SQIVND (reference sequence). Trimming took off 6 bases at V and 5 bases at J, with 7 bases between the two ends. This CDR3 has 11 amino acids. CDR3 in amino acids: CASSRRTEAFF. The CDR3 bases are TGTGCCAGTAGCCGCAGGACTGAAGCTTTCTTT.

The chain couples TRBV5-4 to TRBJ1-1, with D unclear. The length of the CDR3 is 14 residues. The germline V gene encodes CDR1 SGHNT and CDR2 YYREEE (reference sequence). V lost 5 bases to trimming and J lost 0 bases, with 11 bases between them. The CDR3 loop is CASSRETLNTEAFF. CDR3 nucleotides: TGTGCCAGCAGTCGGGAGACCCTGAACACTGAAGCTTTCTTT.

The chain recombines TRBV21-1 with TRBJ1-5; TRBD1, the D gene given by the table, was not confirmed from the DNA. TRBV21-1 represents a pseudogene. CDR3 length: 15 amino acids. As DNA, the CDR3 is TGTGCCAGCAGGGACGGGACAGGGTTTGGTCAGCCCCAGCATTTT. Protein product: CASRDGTGFGQPQHF.

V is TRBV15 and J is TRBJ1-2; no firm D call. From germline, CDR1 is LNHNV and CDR2 YYDKDF (reference sequence). The length of the CDR3 is 16 residues. V was pared by 0 bases and J by 4 bases, with 15 bases between. The CDR3 DNA follows: TGTGCCACCAGCAGAGATAGGGAGGCCAGGATCTATGGCTACACCTTC. This translates into CATSRDREARIYGYTF.

The chain combines TRBV30 with TRBJ2-2, with no clear D. Deletions cut 3 bases from V and 5 bases from J, with 7 bases between. Germline V gene data show CDR1 as GTSNPN and CDR2 as SVGIG (reference sequence). This CDR3 comprises 12 residues. The CDR3 coding sequence is TGTGCCTGGAGCCGAGATACCGGGGAGCTGTTTTTT. This sequence encodes CAWSRDTGELFF. The variable domain in full, completed from reference TRBV30 and TRBJ2-2, reads SQTIHQWPATLVQPVGSPLSLECTVEGTSNPNLYWYRQAAGRGLQLLFYSVGIGQISSEVPQNLSASRPQDRQFILSSKKLLLSDSGFYLCAWSRDTGELFFGEGSRLTVL.

This clone appeared a few times. The rearrangement links TRBV2 to TRBJ2-5, with D possibly TRBD1 on 5 matching bases. This CDR3 is 15 amino acids long. Germline-derived CDR1 and CDR2 are SNHLY and FYNNEI. Trimming cost V 4 bases and J 3 bases, with 15 bases left between them. The CDR3 DNA reads TGTGCCAGCAGTGCCGATCTTGGGGCTAAAGAGACCCAGTACTTC. Translation: CASSADLGAKETQYF.

There are a few counts of this clone. V and J are TRBV2 and TRBJ1-5; D is possibly TRBD1 (5 bases). V shed 6 bases and J shed 0 bases, with 12 bases lying between them. The CDR3 extends over 15 amino acids. In germline, CDR1 is SNHLY, CDR2 FYNNEI. Written as DNA, the CDR3 is TGTGCCAGCAGAGGCCTTGGGACTAGCAATCAGCCCCAGCATTTT. Residues: CASRGLGTSNQPQHF.

V is TRBV27 and J is TRBJ2-7; TRBD2 matches at 8 bases. Germline V gene sequence: CDR1 MNHEY, CDR2 SMNVEV (reference sequence). The CDR3 covers 14 residues. V shed 5 bases and J 2 bases; nucleotides not matched to a gene: 5. Written as DNA, the CDR3 is TGTGCCAGCAGTCCTATAGCGGGACCCTACGAGCAGTACTTC. The encoded protein is CASSPIAGPYEQYF.

The chain carries TRBV11-2 and TRBJ1-2; TRBD1 matches at 7 bases. This CDR3 has 14 residues. CDR1 SGHAT and CDR2 FQNNGV come from the germline V gene. The V gene end was trimmed by 2 bases and the J gene end by 3 bases; junction bases not matched to a gene: 3. CDR3 sequence: CASSLRQGYYGYTF. DNA for the CDR3: TGTGCCAGCAGCTTAAGACAGGGCTACTATGGCTACACCTTC.

This clone was counted between two and nine times. This chain links TRBV7-2 with TRBJ2-1, with TRBD2 matching 7 bases. Germline V gene lookup returns CDR1 SGHTA and CDR2 FQGNSA. CDR3 length: 14 amino acids. V dropped 2 bases and J dropped 7; count of bases not matched to a gene: 5. This CDR3 is CASSLTSAANEQFF. CDR3 bases: TGTGCCAGCAGCTTAACTAGCGCCGCTAATGAGCAGTTCTTC.

This rearrangement joins TRBV7-6 to TRBJ2-2; D uncertain. V was cut by 5 bases and J by 1 base, with 14 bases left in between. CDR1 and CDR2 from the germline V gene are SGHVS and FNYEAQ. The CDR3 loop spans 16 amino acids. The CDR3 protein is CASSRMSAVNTGELFF. CDR3 nucleotides: TGTGCCAGCAGCCGTATGTCTGCAGTGAACACCGGGGAGCTGTTTTTT.

The chain recombines TRBV5-1 with TRBJ2-5; no clear D. The germline V gene has CDR1 SGHRS and CDR2 YFSETQ. This CDR3 has 13 amino acids. The V gene lost 7 bases and the J gene lost 5 bases, with 15 bases spanning the gap. CDR3: CASHRATRETQYF. CDR3 sequence (DNA): TGCGCCAGCCACCGGGCCACGCGGGAGACCCAGTACTTC.

This clone has only a few counts. V and J are TRBV27 and TRBJ2-1; no reliable D call. Germline assignment: CDR1 MNHEY and CDR2 SMNVEV (reference sequence). There are 13 residues in the CDR3. Trimming removed 6 bases at V and 0 bases at J, with 6 bases between. The CDR3 nucleotides read TGTGCCAGCAGGGCTAGCTCCTACAATGAGCAGTTCTTC. Amino acids: CASRASSYNEQFF.

This clone was counted only a few times. The chain joins TRBV5-4 to TRBJ2-1, with a tentative D call TRBD2 (6 bases). Germline lookup yields CDR1 SGHNT and CDR2 YYREEE (reference sequence). The V gene lost 4 bases and the J gene lost 7 bases, with 12 bases spanning the gap. The CDR3 is made up of 13 amino acids. The chain's CDR3 is CASSTPAGNEQFF. The CDR3 DNA reads as TGTGCCAGCAGCACCCCGGCGGGGAATGAGCAGTTCTTC.

This sequence joins TRBV7-9 and TRBJ1-4; perhaps TRBD1 as D (5 bases). V lost 5 bases and J 8 bases, leaving 15 bases between the germline ends. Germline assignment: CDR1 SEHNR and CDR2 FQNEAQ (reference sequence). There are 14 residues in the CDR3. CDR3 coding DNA: TGTGCCAGCAGCGCCAATGGGGGTCGGGAAAAACTGTTTTTT. Amino acids: CASSANGGREKLFF.